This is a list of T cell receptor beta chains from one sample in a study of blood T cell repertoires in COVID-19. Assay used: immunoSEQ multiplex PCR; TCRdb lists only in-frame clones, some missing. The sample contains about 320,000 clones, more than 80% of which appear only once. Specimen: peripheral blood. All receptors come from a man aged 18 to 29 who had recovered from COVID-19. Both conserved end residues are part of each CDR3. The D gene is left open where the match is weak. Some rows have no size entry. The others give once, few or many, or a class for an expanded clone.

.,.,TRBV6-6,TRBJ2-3,CASSYVGSPPPDTQYF,TGTGCCAGCAGTTACGTGGGCTCTCCCCCCCCAGATACGCAGTATTTT
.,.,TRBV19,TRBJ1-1,CASIYRVGNTEAFF,TGTGCCAGTATCTACAGGGTCGGGAACACTGAAGCTTTCTTT
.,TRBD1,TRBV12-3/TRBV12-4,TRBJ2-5,CASSEGAETQYF,TGTGCCAGCAGTGAGGGGGCAGAGACCCAGTACTTC
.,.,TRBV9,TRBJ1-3,CASSGQQGISGNTIYF,TGTGCCAGCAGCGGACAACAGGGAATCTCTGGAAACACCATATATTTT
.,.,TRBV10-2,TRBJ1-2,CASGPAGNNYGYTF,TGCGCCAGCGGTCCGGCGGGTAATAACTATGGCTACACCTTC
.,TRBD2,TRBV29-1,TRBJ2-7,CSVEVGGVSFYEQYF,TGCAGCGTTGAAGTGGGGGGGGTCTCCTTCTACGAGCAGTACTTC
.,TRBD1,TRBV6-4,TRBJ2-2,CASSDQGQGAPGELFF,TGTGCCAGCAGTGACCAGGGACAGGGGGCCCCCGGGGAGCTGTTTTTT
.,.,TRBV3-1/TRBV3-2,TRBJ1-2,CASSQSRGGGYTF,TGTGCCAGCAGCCAGAGCAGGGGCGGAGGCTACACCTTC
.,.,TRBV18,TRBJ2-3,CASSPLGVVADTQYF,TGTGCCAGCTCACCATTAGGGGTCGTAGCAGATACGCAGTATTTT
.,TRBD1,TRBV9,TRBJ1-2,CASSGRDREETF,TGTGCCAGCAGCGGACGGGACAGGGAGGAGACCTTC
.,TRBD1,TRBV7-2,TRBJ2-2,CASSLDWTGVGTGELFF,TGTGCCAGCAGCTTAGATTGGACAGGGGTAGGCACCGGGGAGCTGTTTTTT
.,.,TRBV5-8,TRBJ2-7,CASSLYAGYEQYF,TGTGCCAGCAGCCTATATGCTGGCTACGAGCAGTACTTC
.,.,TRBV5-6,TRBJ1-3,CASSGGHGGNTIYF,TGTGCCAGCAGCGGGGGCCATGGGGGAAACACCATATATTTT
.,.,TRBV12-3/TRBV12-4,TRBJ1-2,CASSPLEGYGYTF,TGTGCCAGCAGTCCCCTGGAGGGCTATGGCTACACCTTC
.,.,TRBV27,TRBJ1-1,CASSLSGRNTEAFF,TGTGCCAGCAGTTTATCGGGGCGGAACACTGAAGCTTTCTTT
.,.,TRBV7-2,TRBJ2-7,CASSLDREMEQYF,TGTGCCAGCAGCTTAGACAGGGAGATGGAGCAGTACTTC
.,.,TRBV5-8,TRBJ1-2,CASSAMTQGRYGYTF,TGTGCCAGCAGCGCAATGACCCAGGGAAGATATGGCTACACCTTC
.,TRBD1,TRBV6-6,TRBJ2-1,CASLQGNEQFF,TGTGCCAGCCTACAGGGGAATGAGCAGTTCTTC
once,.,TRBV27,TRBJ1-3,CASSFSGSGNTIYF,TGTGCCAGCAGTTTCTCAGGCTCTGGAAACACCATATATTTT
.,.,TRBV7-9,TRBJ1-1,CASSLGGGTEDPFF,TGTGCCAGCAGCTTAGGGGGCGGGACCGAGGACCCTTTCTTT
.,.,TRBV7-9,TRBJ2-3,CASMGEWGRTDTQYF,TGTGCCAGCATGGGGGAGTGGGGGCGCACAGATACGCAGTATTTT
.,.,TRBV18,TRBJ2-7,CASSPTLDSRYYEQYF,TGTGCCAGCTCACCTACCTTGGACAGCCGATACTACGAGCAGTACTTC
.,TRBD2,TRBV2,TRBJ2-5,CASSFRRGEGETQYF,TGTGCCAGCAGTTTCAGGCGGGGGGAGGGAGAGACCCAGTACTTC
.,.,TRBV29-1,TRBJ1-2,CSVAQYGYTF,TGCAGCGTTGCCCAGTATGGCTACACCTTC
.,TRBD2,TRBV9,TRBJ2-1,CASSVWTSGRTYNEQFF,TGTGCCAGCAGCGTTTGGACTAGCGGGAGGACCTACAATGAGCAGTTCTTC
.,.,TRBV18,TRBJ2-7,CASSPGRTEVYEQYF,TGTGCCAGCTCACCTGGTAGGACAGAAGTCTACGAGCAGTACTTC
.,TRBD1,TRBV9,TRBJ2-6,CASSSNLDRDGANVLTF,TGTGCCAGCAGCTCCAACCTCGACAGGGATGGGGCCAACGTCCTGACTTTC
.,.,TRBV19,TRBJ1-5,CASSIPGTRGYSNQPQHF,TGTGCCAGTAGTATTCCAGGTACAAGGGGGTATAGCAATCAGCCCCAGCATTTT
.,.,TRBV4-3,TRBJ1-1,CASSQAQGLNTEAFF,TGCGCCAGCAGCCAAGCACAGGGATTGAACACTGAAGCTTTCTTT
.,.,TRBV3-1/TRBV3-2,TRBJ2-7,CASSQDGWGRVAYEQYF,TGTGCCAGCAGCCAAGATGGATGGGGCAGGGTTGCCTACGAGCAGTACTTC
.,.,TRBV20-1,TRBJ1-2,CSARPSTGYTF,TGCAGTGCTAGACCTTCGACAGGCTACACCTTC
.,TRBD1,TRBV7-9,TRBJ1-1,CASSMGQMNTEAFF,TGTGCCAGCAGCATGGGACAGATGAACACTGAAGCTTTCTTT
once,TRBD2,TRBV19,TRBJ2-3,CASSLTSGSVSDTQYF,TGTGCCAGTAGTTTAACTAGCGGGAGCGTATCAGATACGCAGTATTTT
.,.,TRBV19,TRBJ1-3,CATTFRGDGNTIYF,TGTGCCACCACCTTCCGGGGGGACGGAAACACCATATATTTT
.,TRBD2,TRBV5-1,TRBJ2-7,CASSAGASGRNGEQYF,TGCGCCAGCAGCGCGGGGGCTAGCGGGAGAAACGGCGAGCAGTACTTC
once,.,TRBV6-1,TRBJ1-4,CASSEMVRATNEKLFF,TGTGCCAGCAGTGAAATGGTACGGGCAACTAATGAAAAACTGTTTTTT
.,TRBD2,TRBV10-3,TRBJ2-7,CAISQGTSGLSYEQYF,TGTGCCATCAGTCAGGGGACTAGCGGACTCTCCTACGAGCAGTACTTC
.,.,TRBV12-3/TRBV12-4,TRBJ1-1,CASNPGRGLEAFF,TGTGCCAGCAATCCAGGGAGGGGACTTGAAGCTTTCTTT
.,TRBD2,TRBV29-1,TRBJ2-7,CSVEGLAGDYEQYF,TGCAGCGTTGAGGGACTAGCGGGAGACTACGAGCAGTACTTC
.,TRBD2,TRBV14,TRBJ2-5,CASSQDDLSGWYQETQYF,TGTGCCAGCAGCCAAGATGACCTTAGCGGGTGGTACCAAGAGACCCAGTACTTC
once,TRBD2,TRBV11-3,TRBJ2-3,CASSLGGGLAGTDTQYF,TGTGCCAGCAGCTTAGGAGGGGGGCTAGCGGGTACAGATACGCAGTATTTT
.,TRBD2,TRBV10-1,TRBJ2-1,CASSGTSGGSYNEQFF,TGCGCCAGCAGCGGGACTAGCGGGGGCTCCTACAATGAGCAGTTCTTC
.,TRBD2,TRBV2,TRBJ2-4,CASSGTRGGLNIQYF,TGTGCCAGCAGCGGGACGCGGGGGGGCCTAAACATTCAGTACTTC
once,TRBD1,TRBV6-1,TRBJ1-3,CASSESKTGTGGFVSGNTIYF,TGTGCCAGCAGTGAATCAAAAACCGGGACAGGGGGATTCGTCTCTGGAAACACCATATATTTT
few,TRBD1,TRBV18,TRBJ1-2,CASSPSPGQGDSRGYTF,TGTGCCAGCTCACCATCTCCGGGACAGGGGGATTCGCGTGGCTACACCTTC
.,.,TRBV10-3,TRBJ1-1,CAIGGTENTEAFF,TGTGCCATCGGAGGGACGGAAAACACTGAAGCTTTCTTT
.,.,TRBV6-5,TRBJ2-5,CASCTGGFSGETQYF,TGTGCCAGCTGCACGGGGGGCTTTTCGGGCGAGACCCAGTACTTC
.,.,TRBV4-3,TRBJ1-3,CASSQSSASYGDTIYF,TGCGCCAGCAGCCAATCCTCGGCTTCCTATGGAGACACCATATATTTT
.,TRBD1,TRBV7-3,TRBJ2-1,CASSLNPDREYNEQFF,TGTGCCAGCAGCTTAAATCCGGACAGGGAATATAATGAGCAGTTCTTC
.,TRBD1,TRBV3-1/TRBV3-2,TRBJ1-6,CASSQEQGAQEPLHF,TGTGCCAGCAGCCAAGAACAGGGGGCGCAGGAACCCCTCCACTTT
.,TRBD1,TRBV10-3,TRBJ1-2,CAITGGQGDYGYTF,TGTGCCATCACTGGAGGACAGGGGGACTATGGCTACACCTTC
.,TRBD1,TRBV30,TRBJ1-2,CASSTGSKNTF,TGTGCCAGTTCGACAGGGTCTAAAAACACCTTC
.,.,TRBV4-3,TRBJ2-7,CASSLGPGEEQYF,TGCGCCAGCAGCCTTGGGCCCGGGGAGGAGCAGTACTTC
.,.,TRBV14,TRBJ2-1,CASSPGPNNEQFF,TGTGCCAGCAGCCCAGGCCCCAATAATGAGCAGTTCTTC
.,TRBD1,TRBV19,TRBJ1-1,CASREIRDRGMNTEAFF,TGTGCCAGTAGGGAGATCCGGGACAGGGGAATGAACACTGAAGCTTTCTTT
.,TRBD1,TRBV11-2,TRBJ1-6,CASSLEGQGNSPLHF,TGTGCCAGCAGCTTAGAGGGACAGGGTAATTCACCCCTCCACTTT
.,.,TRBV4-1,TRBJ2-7,CASSRRRQLETPEQYF,TGCGCCAGCAGCCGGCGAAGACAGTTAGAGACCCCTGAGCAGTACTTC
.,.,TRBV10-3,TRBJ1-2,CAISEGSYRDYGYTF,TGTGCCATCAGTGAGGGTTCCTATCGGGACTATGGCTACACCTTC
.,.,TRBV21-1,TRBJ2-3,CASDRDSRRGRSDTQYF,TGTGCCAGCGACCGGGACAGCCGCCGAGGGCGGTCAGATACGCAGTATTTT
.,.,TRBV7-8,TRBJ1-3,CASSAQVVSGNTIYF,TGTGCCAGCAGCGCACAGGTCGTCTCTGGAAACACCATATATTTT